One T cell receptor beta chain is described in this entry. This CDR3 has 17 amino acids. Germline V gives CDR1 PRHDT, CDR2 FYEKMQ (reference sequence). Trimming shortened V by 2 bases and J by 0 bases, and 14 bases separated the two germline ends. This sample's TCRbeta library carried unique molecular identifier barcodes. One entry per CDR3 protein results from TCRdb running MiXCR on the PCR reads. This sample has some 300,000 distinct CDR3 sequences, with roughly a tenth found just once. This sample stems from a study of T-cell reconstitution after alpha-beta-depleted transplantation in children. This chain connects TRBV13 to TRBJ1-3, with D uncertain. The starting material was PBMCs, obtained before TCRalphabeta/CD19-depleted stem cell transplant. The TCR was taken from a boy in the first two years of life with acute myeloid leukemia, due to receive a stem cell transplant. For the CDR3, the DNA is TGTGCCAGCAGCTTATTGCCCCCGACGAGCTCTGGAAACACCATATATTTT. As protein: CASSLLPPTSSGNTIYF.